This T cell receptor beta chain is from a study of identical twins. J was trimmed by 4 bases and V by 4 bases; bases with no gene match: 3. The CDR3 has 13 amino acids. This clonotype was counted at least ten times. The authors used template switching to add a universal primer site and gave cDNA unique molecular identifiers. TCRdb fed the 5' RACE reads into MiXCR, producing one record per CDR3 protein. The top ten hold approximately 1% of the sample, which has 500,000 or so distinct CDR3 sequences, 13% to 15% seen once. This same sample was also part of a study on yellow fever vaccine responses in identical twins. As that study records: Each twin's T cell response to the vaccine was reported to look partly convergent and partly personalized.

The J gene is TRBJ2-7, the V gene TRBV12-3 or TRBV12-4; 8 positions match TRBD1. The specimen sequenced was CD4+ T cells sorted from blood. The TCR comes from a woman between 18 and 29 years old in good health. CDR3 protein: CASSSGTGYEQYF. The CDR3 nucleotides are TGTGCCAGCAGTTCCGGGACAGGTTACGAGCAGTACTTC.